A single sample is the source of the 32 T cell receptor beta chains below, sequenced in a study of T cells in localized non-small cell lung cancer. Using immunoSEQ multiplex PCR, the repertoire was profiled, and TCRdb retains in-frame clones only, with some absent. The table shows some 31,000 clones, with 88% occurring only once. The sample consisted of peripheral blood, taken before any cancer treatment. These receptors were obtained from a woman aged 40 to 75 with stage I lung adenocarcinoma.

This chain connects TRBV9 to TRBJ1-4, with D possibly matching TRBD1 (5 bases). The CDR3 consists of 15 residues. V was trimmed by 2 bases and J by 0 bases, leaving 8 bases between them. Germline V gives CDR1 SGDLS, CDR2 YYNGEE. The CDR3 sequence: CASSVRDATNEKLFF. The DNA for the CDR3 is TGTGCCAGCAGCGTCCGGGACGCAACTAATGAAAAACTGTTTTTT.

The chain is built from TRBV6-1 and TRBJ1-2, with 7 bases fitting TRBD1. V shed 5 bases and J 9 bases; nucleotides not matched to a gene: 6. In germline, CDR1 is MNHNS, CDR2 SASEGT. CDR3 length equals 12 residues. CDR3 loop: CASSKTGTSYTF. CDR3 sequence (DNA): TGTGCCAGCAGTAAGACAGGGACGAGCTACACCTTC.

V is TRBV6-5 and J is TRBJ2-2; unclear D gene. Germline V gene lookup returns CDR1 MNHEY and CDR2 SVGAGI. CDR3 size: 11 residues. Between the trimmed V and J ends, which lost 5 bases and 6 bases, there was a span of 4 bases. CDR3 loop: CASSTAGELFF. CDR3 coding DNA: TGTGCCAGCAGTACGGCCGGGGAGCTGTTTTTT.

This clone was seen only a few times. The J gene is TRBJ1-2, the V gene TRBV7-8, with 10 positions matching TRBD1. V was pared by 2 bases and J by 6 bases, with 3 bases of the junction left unmatched. Germline V gene data show CDR1 as SGHVS and CDR2 as FQNEAQ. The CDR3 length is 14 residues. DNA of the CDR3: TGTGCCAGCAGCTTATCCGGGACAGGGGATGGCTACACCTTC. Protein: CASSLSGTGDGYTF.

The gene calls are TRBV5-8 and TRBJ2-1; 9 nucleotides agree with TRBD1. This CDR3 region has 13 residues. Per germline, CDR1 SGHTS and CDR2 YDEGEE. V gave up 4 bases and J gave up 7 bases; unmatched junction bases: 3. The CDR3 here is CASSLDRGNEQFF. The DNA for the CDR3 is TGTGCCAGCAGCCTGGACAGGGGAAATGAGCAGTTCTTC.

J is TRBJ2-5 and V is TRBV4-3; the match to TRBD1 covers 10 bases. V dropped 1 base and J dropped 2; count of bases not matched to a gene: 1. Germline V gene data show CDR1 as LGHNA and CDR2 as YSLEER. The CDR3 contains 15 residues. CDR3 coding DNA: TGCGCCAGCAGCCAAGGGGACAGGGGACAAGAGACCCAGTACTTC. Translating gives CASSQGDRGQETQYF.

This clone appeared once. This chain links TRBV6-5 with TRBJ1-6; D remains ambiguous. V was pared by 3 bases and J by 9 bases, with 12 bases between. Germline CDR1 and CDR2: MNHEY and SVGAGI. The CDR3 totals 14 residues. CDR3 DNA: TGTGCCAGCAGTTATGGCTCGACGGCTTCACCCCTCCACTTT. It codes for CASSYGSTASPLHF.

The V call is TRBV7-3, the J call TRBJ2-2, with D possibly matching TRBD2 (6 bases). Germline V lookup: CDR1 SGHTA, CDR2 FQGTGA. The CDR3 extends over 13 amino acids. V shed 8 bases and J shed 8 bases, with 15 bases lying between them. CDR3 sequence reads: CASRAGPRGELFF. CDR3 DNA: TGTGCCAGCCGTGCGGGGCCGAGAGGGGAGCTGTTTTTT. Together with reference TRBV7-3 and TRBJ2-2, the CDR3 gives the full variable domain: GAGVSQTPSNKVTEKGKYVELRCDPISGHTALYWYRQSLGQGPEFLIYFQGTGAADDSGLPNDRFFAVRPEGSVSTLKIQRTERGDSAVYLCASRAGPRGELFFGEGSRLTVL.

This clone appeared once. V is TRBV9 and J is TRBJ1-1; D unclear. V gave up 0 bases and J gave up 8 bases, with 14 bases separating them. This CDR3 is 14 amino acids long. Germline values: CDR1 SGDLS, CDR2 YYNGEE. DNA of the CDR3: TGTGCCAGCAGCGTAGGTCTGGGTGTTGTAGAAGCTTTCTTT. Encoded protein: CASSVGLGVVEAFF.

The chain employs TRBV14 and TRBJ2-7; unclear D gene. This CDR3 has 11 residues. The germline V and J ends were trimmed by 2 bases and 4 bases, with 3 bases remaining between them. CDR1 is SGHDN and CDR2 is FVKESK in the germline V gene. The CDR3 loop reads CASSQLYEQYF. DNA for the CDR3: TGTGCCAGCAGCCAACTATACGAGCAGTACTTC.

There are a few counts of this clone. The gene calls are TRBV10-3 and TRBJ1-3; D unclear. The V and J ends lost 0 bases and 0 bases respectively, with 15 bases between them. Germline V gene sequence: CDR1 ENHRY, CDR2 SYGVKD. This CDR3 has 18 residues. This chain's CDR3 is CAISESVGSGSSGNTIYF. DNA for the CDR3: TGTGCCATCAGTGAGTCGGTAGGCTCTGGGAGCTCTGGAAACACCATATATTTT.

For the CDR3, the DNA is TGCGCCAGCAGCCAGGATGAACAGGGGGGAGATGAAAAACTGTTTTTT. Translated: CASSQDEQGGDEKLFF. The chain has TRBV4-3 and TRBJ1-4, with 8 nucleotides matching TRBD1. Germline values: CDR1 LGHNA, CDR2 YSLEER. Trimming took 3 bases from V and 6 from J; bases not matched to a gene: 9. The CDR3 has 16 amino acids.

The V and J genes are TRBV2 and TRBJ1-5, with D unclear. V was trimmed by 6 bases and J by 3 bases, leaving 6 bases between them. The germline V gene encodes CDR1 SNHLY and CDR2 FYNNEI. The CDR3 has 12 residues. The chain's CDR3 is CASSKVNQPQHF. CDR3 coding DNA: TGTGCCAGCAGCAAGGTCAATCAGCCCCAGCATTTT. Full variable domain (remainder filled in from reference TRBV2 and TRBJ1-5): EPEVTQTPSHQVTQMGQEVILRCVPISNHLYFYWYRQILGQKVEFLVSFYNNEISEKSEIFDDQFSVERPDGSNFTLKIRSTKLEDSAMYFCASSKVNQPQHFGDGTRLSIL.

The gene calls are TRBV7-2 and TRBJ2-7; the D is unclear. Trimming removed 3 bases from V and 3 bases from J, with 9 bases in between. The CDR3 totals 13 residues. CDR1 and CDR2 from the germline V gene are SGHTA and FQGNSA. The CDR3: CASSFSYFYEQYF. CDR3 nucleotides: TGTGCCAGCAGCTTCTCGTACTTCTACGAGCAGTACTTC.

The rearrangement links TRBV7-8 to TRBJ1-1; D is undetermined. Looked up from germline, CDR1 is SGHVS and CDR2 is FQNEAQ. Trimming took off 5 bases at V and 11 bases at J, with 18 bases between the two ends. The CDR3 loop spans 13 amino acids. The chain's CDR3 is CASSRPEPPKAFF. The CDR3 DNA reads as TGTGCCAGCAGCCGCCCAGAGCCCCCGAAGGCTTTCTTT. Combining the CDR3 with reference TRBV7-8 and TRBJ1-1 gives the whole variable domain GAGVSQSPRYKVAKRGQDVALRCDPISGHVSLFWYQQALGQGPEFLTYFQNEAQLDKSGLPSDRFFAERPEGSVSTLKIQRTQQEDSAVYLCASSRPEPPKAFFGQGTRLTVV.

This chain links TRBV7-8 with TRBJ2-5; D call uncertain. Per germline, CDR1 SGHVS and CDR2 FQNEAQ. V shed 1 base and J shed 4 bases, with 16 bases lying between them. This CDR3 is 16 amino acids long. CDR3 in DNA: TGTGCCAGCAGCTTAGAAGTTACGGGTAGGAGAGAGACCCAGTACTTC. It encodes CASSLEVTGRRETQYF.

The V gene is TRBV7-9, the J gene TRBJ2-4; the D gene is possibly TRBD2 (6 bases). The CDR3 has 17 amino acids. Germline CDR1 SEHNR, CDR2 FQNEAQ (reference sequence). Between the trimmed V and J ends, which lost 0 bases and 0 bases, there was a span of 12 bases. This CDR3 is CASSLARGGLAKNIQYF. CDR3 nucleotide sequence: TGTGCCAGCAGCTTAGCAAGGGGAGGACTAGCCAAAAACATTCAGTACTTC.

The V and J genes are TRBV7-2 and TRBJ2-5; D uncertain. With the DNA end fitting TRBJ2-7 better, the J assignment may be wrong. Looked up from germline, CDR1 is SGHTA and CDR2 is FQGNSA. The CDR3 loop spans 14 amino acids. CDR3 sequence: CASSLSSGVAEQYF. The CDR3 nucleotides are TGTGCCAGCAGCTTATCTTCTGGGGTTGCCGAGCAGTACTTC.

The genes are TRBV5-1 and TRBJ1-1, with 11 positions matching TRBD1. CDR3 length: 17 amino acids. V trimming: 3 bases; J trimming: 1 base; junction bases outside the gene matches: 8. From germline, CDR1 is SGHRS and CDR2 YFSETQ. The CDR3 DNA is TGCGCCAGCAGCTGGACGGGACAGGGGGTTCGGAACACTGAAGCTTTCTTT. Translating gives CASSWTGQGVRNTEAFF. The full variable domain, in which reference TRBV5-1 and TRBJ1-1 provide the parts outside the CDR3, is KAGVTQTPRYLIKTRGQQVTLSCSPISGHRSVSWYQQTPGQGLQFLFEYFSETQRNKGNFPGRFSGRQFSNSRSEMNVSTLELGDSALYLCASSWTGQGVRNTEAFFGQGTRLTVV.

The CDR3 loop is CASSESSSETQYF. CDR3 nucleotides: TGTGCCAGCAGTGAGTCATCATCAGAGACCCAGTACTTC. This chain connects TRBV6-1 to TRBJ2-5; D is unresolved. This CDR3 region has 13 residues. Germline CDR1 reads MNHNS; CDR2 reads SASEGT. V dropped 3 bases and J dropped 4 bases, with 9 bases sitting between them.

The gene calls are TRBV7-2 and TRBJ2-7; no firm D call. The CDR3 covers 14 residues. The V and J ends lost 5 bases and 0 bases respectively, with 11 bases between them. Germline V CDR1 and CDR2: SGHTA, FQGNSA. Written as DNA, the CDR3 is TGTGCCAGCAGCCAACAGAAATTCTCCTACGAGCAGTACTTC. Protein sequence: CASSQQKFSYEQYF.

The chain is built from TRBV7-3 and TRBJ2-7; D could derive from TRBD1 or TRBD2 (5 bases each). The germline gives CDR1 SGHTA, CDR2 FQGTGA. The CDR3 loop spans 14 amino acids. Trimming took off 2 bases at V and 1 base at J, with 9 bases between the two ends. CDR3 DNA: TGTGCCAGCAGCTTAGCCAGGGAGTCCTACGAGCAGTACTTC. Amino acid sequence: CASSLARESYEQYF.

The genes are TRBV7-9 and TRBJ2-1; a weak D match, TRBD2 (6 bases). Germline CDR1 is SEHNR and CDR2 is FQNEAQ (reference sequence). The CDR3 has 14 amino acids. V lost 6 bases, J lost 9 bases, and 18 bases lay in between. CDR3 coding DNA: TGTGCCAGCAGATCAGCGGGCGGCCTCGGTGAGCAGTTCTTC. Its translation: CASRSAGGLGEQFF.

The chain carries TRBV7-9 and TRBJ1-5; D uncertain. V was pared by 1 base and J by 3 bases, with 10 bases between. The CDR3 totals 15 residues. Germline V lookup: CDR1 SEHNR, CDR2 FQNEAQ (reference sequence). CDR3 region: CASSLDTRYNQPQHF. The DNA of the CDR3 is TGTGCCAGCAGCTTAGACACACGGTACAATCAGCCCCAGCATTTT. The whole variable domain, remainder taken from reference TRBV7-9 and TRBJ1-5, is DTGVSQNPRHKITKRGQNVTFRCDPISEHNRLYWYRQTLGQGPEFLTYFQNEAQLEKSRLLSDRFSAERPKGSFSTLEIQRTEQGDSAMYLCASSLDTRYNQPQHFGDGTRLSIL.

The rearrangement links TRBV6-5 to TRBJ1-4; 7 nucleotides match TRBD1. The ends lost 6 bases at V and 1 base at J; junction bases unmatched: 5. Germline loops: CDR1 MNHEY, CDR2 SVGAGI. The CDR3 sequence is 15 residues long. Here the CDR3 DNA reads TGTGCCAGCAGCCCGGGACAGCGAACTAATGAAAAACTGTTTTTT. Its translation is CASSPGQRTNEKLFF.

The V call is TRBV10-3, the J call TRBJ2-3; 8 bases agree with TRBD2. This CDR3 is built from 16 residues. Trimming at V came to 6 bases and at J to 4 bases, leaving 12 bases not matched to a gene. Per the germline V gene, CDR1 is ENHRY and CDR2 is SYGVKD. CDR3 sequence reads: CAISWAQRGSPDTQYF. CDR3 nucleotides: TGTGCCATCAGCTGGGCCCAGCGGGGGTCCCCAGATACGCAGTATTTT.

CDR3 nucleotides: TGTGCCAGCAGTGCCCCTACCCATGTTTGGGCAGGGCATAGCAATCAGCCCCAGCATTTT. It specifies CASSAPTHVWAGHSNQPQHF. This chain connects TRBV6-1 to TRBJ1-5; tentatively, D is TRBD1 (5 bases). V lost 4 bases and J 0 bases, leaving 25 bases between the germline ends. Germline CDR1 is MNHNS and CDR2 is SASEGT. The CDR3 sequence is 20 residues long.

CDR3 DNA: TGCGCCAGCAGCGAGGACCGAAACTATGGCTACACCTTC. It translates to CASSEDRNYGYTF. The chain links TRBV4-3 to TRBJ1-2; D gene uncertain. Germline V CDR1 and CDR2: LGHNA, YSLEER. The CDR3 has 13 residues. V lost 5 bases and J 2 bases, leaving 9 bases between the germline ends.

This chain joins TRBV7-3 and TRBJ2-5, with 7 bases that match TRBD1. Trimming cost V 5 bases and J 5 bases; bases outside gene matches: 5. The CDR3 has 13 amino acids. Germline V gene data show CDR1 as SGHTA and CDR2 as FQGTGA. The CDR3 DNA is TGTGCCAGCAGCCCGCTAGGGGGCGAGACCCAGTACTTC. It encodes CASSPLGGETQYF.

J is TRBJ1-4 and V is TRBV6-1; 7 bases line up with TRBD1. This CDR3 contains 15 residues. V was pared by 3 bases and J by 8 bases, with 9 bases of the junction left unmatched. The germline V gene encodes CDR1 MNHNS and CDR2 SASEGT. Here the CDR3 reads CASSERRDSLEKLFF. The CDR3 coding sequence is TGTGCCAGCAGTGAGCGACGGGACAGTCTCGAAAAACTGTTTTTT.

The chain carries TRBV10-3 and TRBJ1-3; D unclear. The CDR3 totals 11 residues. The germline V gene encodes CDR1 ENHRY and CDR2 SYGVKD. V was cut by 3 bases and J by 4 bases, with 1 base left in between. The CDR3 sequence is CAISDGNTIYF. DNA of the CDR3: TGTGCCATCAGTGACGGAAACACCATATATTTT.

The chain combines TRBV29-1 with TRBJ1-2; 8 bases match TRBD1. This CDR3 region has 14 residues. Germline CDR1 and CDR2: SQVTM and ANQGSEA. V trimming: 4 bases; J trimming: 4 bases; junction bases outside the gene matches: 8. For the CDR3, the DNA is TGCAGCGTTGGTTCGGACAGGGACGTCTATGGCTACACCTTC. This sequence encodes CSVGSDRDVYGYTF.